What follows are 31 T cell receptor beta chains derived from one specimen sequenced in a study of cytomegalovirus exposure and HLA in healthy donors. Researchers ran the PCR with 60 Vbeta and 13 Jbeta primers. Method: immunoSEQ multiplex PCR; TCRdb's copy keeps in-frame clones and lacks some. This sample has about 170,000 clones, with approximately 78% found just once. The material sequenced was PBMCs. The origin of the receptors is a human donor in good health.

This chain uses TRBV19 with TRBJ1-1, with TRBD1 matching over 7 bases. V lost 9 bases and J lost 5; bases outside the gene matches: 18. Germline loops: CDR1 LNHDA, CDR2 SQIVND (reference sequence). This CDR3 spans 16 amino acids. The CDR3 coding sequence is TGTGCCAGCTGGACTCCCCGACAGGGAAGGAATACTGAAGCTTTCTTT. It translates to CASWTPRQGRNTEAFF.

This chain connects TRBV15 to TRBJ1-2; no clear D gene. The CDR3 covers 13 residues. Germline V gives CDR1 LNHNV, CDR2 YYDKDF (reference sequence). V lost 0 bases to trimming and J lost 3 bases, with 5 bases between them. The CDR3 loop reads CATSRDADYGYTF. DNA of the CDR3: TGTGCCACCAGCAGAGATGCAGACTATGGCTACACCTTC.

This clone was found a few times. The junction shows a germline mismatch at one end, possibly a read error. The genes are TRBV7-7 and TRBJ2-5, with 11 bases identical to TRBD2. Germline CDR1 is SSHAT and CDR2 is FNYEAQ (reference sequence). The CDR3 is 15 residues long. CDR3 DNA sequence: TGTGCTAGCAGCTTAGTAGCGGGGGGGCCGGAGACCCAGTACTTC. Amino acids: CASSLVAGGPETQYF.

CDR3: CASTPRDSNGYTF. The CDR3 DNA reads TGTGCCAGCACCCCTCGGGACAGTAATGGCTACACCTTC. The J gene is TRBJ1-2, the V gene TRBV13; 7 positions agree with TRBD1. The ends lost 7 bases at V and 6 bases at J; junction bases unmatched: 8. CDR1 is PRHDT, CDR2 FYEKMQ, per germline (reference sequence). CDR3 length: 13 amino acids.

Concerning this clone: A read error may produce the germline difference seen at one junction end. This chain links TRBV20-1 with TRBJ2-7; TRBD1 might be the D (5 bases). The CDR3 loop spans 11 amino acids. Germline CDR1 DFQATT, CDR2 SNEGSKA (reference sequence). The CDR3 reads CSVRTGGEQYF. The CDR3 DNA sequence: TGCAGTGTTAGAACAGGCGGCGAGCAGTACTTC.

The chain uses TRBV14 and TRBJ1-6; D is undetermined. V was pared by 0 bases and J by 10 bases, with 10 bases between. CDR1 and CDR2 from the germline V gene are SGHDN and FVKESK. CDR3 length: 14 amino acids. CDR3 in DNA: TGTGCCAGCAGCCAAGATTTGGAGGTCTCACCCCTCCACTTT. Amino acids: CASSQDLEVSPLHF.

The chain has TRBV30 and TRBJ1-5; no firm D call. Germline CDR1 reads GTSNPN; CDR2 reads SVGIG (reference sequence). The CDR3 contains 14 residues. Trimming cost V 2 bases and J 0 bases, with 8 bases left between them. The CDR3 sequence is CAWSTFYSNQPQHF. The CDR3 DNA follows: TGTGCCTGGAGTACCTTCTATAGCAATCAGCCCCAGCATTTT.

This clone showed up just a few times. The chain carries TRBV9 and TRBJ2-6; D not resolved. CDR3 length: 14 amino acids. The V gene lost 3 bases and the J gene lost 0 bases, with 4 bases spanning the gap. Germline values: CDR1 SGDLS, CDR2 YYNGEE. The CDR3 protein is CASSAYSGANVLTF. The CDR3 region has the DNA TGTGCCAGCAGCGCGTACTCTGGGGCCAACGTCCTGACTTTC.

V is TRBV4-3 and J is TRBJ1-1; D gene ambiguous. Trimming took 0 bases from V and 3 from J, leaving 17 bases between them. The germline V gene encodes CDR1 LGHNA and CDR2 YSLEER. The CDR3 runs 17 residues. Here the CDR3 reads CASSQEGGQTLYTEAFF. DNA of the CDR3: TGCGCCAGCAGCCAAGAAGGCGGGCAGACTCTATACACTGAAGCTTTCTTT.

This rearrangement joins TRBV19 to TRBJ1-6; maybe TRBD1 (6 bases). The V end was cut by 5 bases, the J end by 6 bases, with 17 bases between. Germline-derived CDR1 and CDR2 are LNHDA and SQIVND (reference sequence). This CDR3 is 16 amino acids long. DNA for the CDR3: TGTGCCAGTAGTTCGGCTACCGGGACAACTAATTCACCCCTCCACTTT. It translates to CASSSATGTTNSPLHF. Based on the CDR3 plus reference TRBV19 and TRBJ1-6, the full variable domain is DGGITQSPKYLFRKEGQNVTLSCEQNLNHDAMYWYRQDPGQGLRLIYYSQIVNDFQKGDIAEGYSVSREKKESFPLTVTSAQKNPTAFYLCASSSATGTTNSPLHFGNGTRLTVT.

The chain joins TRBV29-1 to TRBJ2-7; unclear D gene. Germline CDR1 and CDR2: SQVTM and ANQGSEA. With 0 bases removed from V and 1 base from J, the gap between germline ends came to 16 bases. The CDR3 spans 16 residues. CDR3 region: CSVEESFGDGSYEQYF. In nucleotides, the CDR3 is TGCAGCGTTGAAGAGTCGTTCGGAGACGGATCCTACGAGCAGTACTTC.

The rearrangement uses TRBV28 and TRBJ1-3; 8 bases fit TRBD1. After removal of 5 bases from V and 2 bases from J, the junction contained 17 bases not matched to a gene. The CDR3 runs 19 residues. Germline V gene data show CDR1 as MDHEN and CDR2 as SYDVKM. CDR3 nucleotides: TGTGCCAGCAGTGCCTCCGTAGGACAGGGACATCGTACTGGAAACACCATATATTTT. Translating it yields CASSASVGQGHRTGNTIYF.

The CDR3 spells CASSGTDEYTPREKLFF. For the CDR3, the DNA is TGTGCCAGCAGCGGGACAGACGAGTATACCCCACGGGAAAAACTGTTTTTT. The rearrangement joins TRBV2 to TRBJ1-4, with 7 bases identical to TRBD1. Germline lookup yields CDR1 SNHLY and CDR2 FYNNEI. V gave up 6 bases and J gave up 8 bases; unmatched junction bases: 18. The CDR3 loop spans 17 amino acids.

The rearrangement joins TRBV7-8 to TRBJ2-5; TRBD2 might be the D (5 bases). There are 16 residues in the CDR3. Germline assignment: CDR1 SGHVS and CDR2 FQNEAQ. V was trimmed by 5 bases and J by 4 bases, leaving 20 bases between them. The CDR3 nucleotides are TGTGCCAGCAGCCCAAGGAGGACCCGGAAGCTAGAGACCCAGTACTTC. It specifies CASSPRRTRKLETQYF.

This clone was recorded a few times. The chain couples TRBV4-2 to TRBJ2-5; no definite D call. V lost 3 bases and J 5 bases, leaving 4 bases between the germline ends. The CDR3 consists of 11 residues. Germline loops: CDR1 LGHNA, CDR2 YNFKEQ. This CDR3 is CASSHRETQYF. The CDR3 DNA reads TGTGCCAGCAGCCACCGGGAGACCCAGTACTTC.

The CDR3 region is CASSARGGPNEKLFF. CDR3 in DNA: TGTGCCAGCAGCGCTCGTGGGGGCCCTAATGAAAAACTGTTTTTT. The chain joins TRBV2 to TRBJ1-4, with D tentatively TRBD1 (6 bases). Germline CDR1 SNHLY, CDR2 FYNNEI. The CDR3 is 15 residues long. Trimming shortened V by 6 bases and J by 3 bases, and 14 bases separated the two germline ends.

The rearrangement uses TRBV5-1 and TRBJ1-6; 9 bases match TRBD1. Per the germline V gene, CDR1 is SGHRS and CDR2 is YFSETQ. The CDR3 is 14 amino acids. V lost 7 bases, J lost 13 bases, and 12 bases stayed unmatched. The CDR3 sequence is CASGAGTGKCPLHF. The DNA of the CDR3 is TGCGCCAGCGGGGCCGGGACAGGGAAGTGTCCCCTCCACTTT. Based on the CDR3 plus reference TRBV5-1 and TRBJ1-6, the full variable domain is KAGVTQTPRYLIKTRGQQVTLSCSPISGHRSVSWYQQTPGQGLQFLFEYFSETQRNKGNFPGRFSGRQFSNSRSEMNVSTLELGDSALYLCASGAGTGKCPLHFGNGTRLTVT.

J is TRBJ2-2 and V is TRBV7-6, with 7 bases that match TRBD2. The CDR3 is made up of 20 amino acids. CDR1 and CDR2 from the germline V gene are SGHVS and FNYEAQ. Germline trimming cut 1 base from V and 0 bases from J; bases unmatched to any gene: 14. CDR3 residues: CASSLVEGAGTHANTGELFF. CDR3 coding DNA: TGTGCCAGCAGCTTAGTCGAGGGAGCGGGAACACACGCGAACACCGGGGAGCTGTTTTTT.

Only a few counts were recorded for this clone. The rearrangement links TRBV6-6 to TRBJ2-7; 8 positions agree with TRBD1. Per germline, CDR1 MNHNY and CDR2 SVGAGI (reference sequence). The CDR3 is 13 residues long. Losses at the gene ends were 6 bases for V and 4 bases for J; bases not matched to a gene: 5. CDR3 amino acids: CASSQGARYEQYF. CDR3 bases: TGTGCCAGCAGCCAGGGGGCGCGGTACGAGCAGTACTTC.

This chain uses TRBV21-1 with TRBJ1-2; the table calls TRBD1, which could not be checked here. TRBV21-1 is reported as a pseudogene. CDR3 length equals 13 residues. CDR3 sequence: CASRGQGANGYTF. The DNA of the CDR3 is TGTGCCAGCAGAGGACAGGGGGCGAATGGCTACACCTTC.

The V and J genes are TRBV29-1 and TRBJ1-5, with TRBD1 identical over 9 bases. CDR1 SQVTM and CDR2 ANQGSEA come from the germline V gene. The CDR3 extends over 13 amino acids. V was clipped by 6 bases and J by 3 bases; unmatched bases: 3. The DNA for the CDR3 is TGCAGCGTCGGACAGGGGTTCAATCAGCCCCAGCATTTT. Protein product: CSVGQGFNQPQHF.

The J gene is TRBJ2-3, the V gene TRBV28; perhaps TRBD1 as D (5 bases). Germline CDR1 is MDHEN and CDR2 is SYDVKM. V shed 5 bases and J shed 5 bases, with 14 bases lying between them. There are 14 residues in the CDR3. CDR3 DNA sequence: TGTGCCAGCAGTCCCCTGACAAGGGGAGATACGCAGTATTTT. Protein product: CASSPLTRGDTQYF.

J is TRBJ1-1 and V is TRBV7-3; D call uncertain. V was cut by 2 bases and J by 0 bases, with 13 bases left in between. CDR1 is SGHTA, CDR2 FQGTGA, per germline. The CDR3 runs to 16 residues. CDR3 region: CASSLSIVEMNTEAFF. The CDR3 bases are TGTGCCAGCAGCTTATCCATCGTAGAGATGAACACTGAAGCTTTCTTT. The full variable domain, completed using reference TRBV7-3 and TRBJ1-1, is GAGVSQTPSNKVTEKGKYVELRCDPISGHTALYWYRQSLGQGPEFLIYFQGTGAADDSGLPNDRFFAVRPEGSVSTLKIQRTERGDSAVYLCASSLSIVEMNTEAFFGQGTRLTVV.

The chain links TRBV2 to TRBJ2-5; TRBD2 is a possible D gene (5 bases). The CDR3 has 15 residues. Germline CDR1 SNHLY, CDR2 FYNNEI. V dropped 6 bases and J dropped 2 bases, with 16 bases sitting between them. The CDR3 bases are TGTGCCAGCAGCCCCTCCGGGAAGCAGCAAGAGACCCAGTACTTC. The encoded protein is CASSPSGKQQETQYF.

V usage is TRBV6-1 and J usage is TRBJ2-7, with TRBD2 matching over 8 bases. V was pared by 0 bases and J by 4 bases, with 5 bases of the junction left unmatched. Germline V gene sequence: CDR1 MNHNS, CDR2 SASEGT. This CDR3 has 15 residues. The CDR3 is CASSEAAGVIYEQYF. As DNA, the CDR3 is TGTGCCAGCAGTGAAGCAGCGGGGGTCATTTACGAGCAGTACTTC.

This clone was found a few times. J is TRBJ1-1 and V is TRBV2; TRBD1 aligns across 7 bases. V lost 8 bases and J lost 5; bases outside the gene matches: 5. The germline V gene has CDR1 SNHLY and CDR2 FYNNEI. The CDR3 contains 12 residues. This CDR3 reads CASQGDQTEAFF. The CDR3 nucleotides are TGTGCCAGCCAGGGGGATCAAACTGAAGCTTTCTTT.

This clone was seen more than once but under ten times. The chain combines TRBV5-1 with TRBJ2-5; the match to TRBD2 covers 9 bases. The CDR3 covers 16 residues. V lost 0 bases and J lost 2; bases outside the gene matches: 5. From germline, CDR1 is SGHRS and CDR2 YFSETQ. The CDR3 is CASSLVIAGAQETQYF. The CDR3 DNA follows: TGCGCCAGCAGCTTGGTAATAGCGGGGGCACAAGAGACCCAGTACTTC.

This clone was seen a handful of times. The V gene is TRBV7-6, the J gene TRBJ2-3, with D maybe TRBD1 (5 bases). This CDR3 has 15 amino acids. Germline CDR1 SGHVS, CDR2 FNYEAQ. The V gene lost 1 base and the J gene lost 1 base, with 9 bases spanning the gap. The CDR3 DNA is TGTGCCAGCAGCTTAGTCATCAGGGGCACAGATACGCAGTATTTT. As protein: CASSLVIRGTDTQYF. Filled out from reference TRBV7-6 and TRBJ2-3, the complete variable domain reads GAGVSQSPRYKVTKRGQDVALRCDPISGHVSLYWYRQALGQGPEFLTYFNYEAQQDKSGLPNDRFSAERPEGSISTLTIQRTEQRDSAMYRCASSLVIRGTDTQYFGPGTRLTVL.

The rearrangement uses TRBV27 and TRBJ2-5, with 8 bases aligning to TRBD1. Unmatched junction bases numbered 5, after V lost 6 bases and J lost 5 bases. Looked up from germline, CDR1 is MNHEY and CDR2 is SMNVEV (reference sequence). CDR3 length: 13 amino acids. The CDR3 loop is CASRRTGMETQYF. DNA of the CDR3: TGTGCCAGCAGGCGGACAGGGATGGAGACCCAGTACTTC.

This CDR3 reads CAWREEWNTEAFF. In DNA, the CDR3 is TGTGCCTGGAGAGAAGAGTGGAACACTGAAGCTTTCTTT. This sequence joins TRBV30 and TRBJ1-1; D is undetermined. Germline-derived CDR1 and CDR2 are GTSNPN and SVGIG (reference sequence). V gave up 3 bases and J gave up 1 base, with 9 bases separating them. The CDR3 extends over 13 amino acids.

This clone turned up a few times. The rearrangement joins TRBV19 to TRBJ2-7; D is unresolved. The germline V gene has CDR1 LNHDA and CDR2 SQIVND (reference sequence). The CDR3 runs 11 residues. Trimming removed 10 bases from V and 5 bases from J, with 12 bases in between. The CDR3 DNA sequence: TGTGCCACTTCGCAGGCTGACGAGCAGTACTTC. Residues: CATSQADEQYF.